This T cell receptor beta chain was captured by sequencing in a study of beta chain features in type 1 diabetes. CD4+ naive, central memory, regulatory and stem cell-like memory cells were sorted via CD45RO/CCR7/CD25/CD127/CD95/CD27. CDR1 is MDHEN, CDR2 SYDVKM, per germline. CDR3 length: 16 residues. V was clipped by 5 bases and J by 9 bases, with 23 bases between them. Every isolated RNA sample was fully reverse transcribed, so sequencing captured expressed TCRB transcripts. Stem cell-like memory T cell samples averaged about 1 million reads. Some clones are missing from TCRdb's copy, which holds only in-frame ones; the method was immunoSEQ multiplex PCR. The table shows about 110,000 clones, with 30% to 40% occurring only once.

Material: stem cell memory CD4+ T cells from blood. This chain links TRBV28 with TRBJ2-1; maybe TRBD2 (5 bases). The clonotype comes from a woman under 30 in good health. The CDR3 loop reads CASSRPRPPGYGEQFF. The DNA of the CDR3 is TGTGCCAGCAGTAGACCCCGCCCGCCGGGATATGGTGAGCAGTTCTTC.